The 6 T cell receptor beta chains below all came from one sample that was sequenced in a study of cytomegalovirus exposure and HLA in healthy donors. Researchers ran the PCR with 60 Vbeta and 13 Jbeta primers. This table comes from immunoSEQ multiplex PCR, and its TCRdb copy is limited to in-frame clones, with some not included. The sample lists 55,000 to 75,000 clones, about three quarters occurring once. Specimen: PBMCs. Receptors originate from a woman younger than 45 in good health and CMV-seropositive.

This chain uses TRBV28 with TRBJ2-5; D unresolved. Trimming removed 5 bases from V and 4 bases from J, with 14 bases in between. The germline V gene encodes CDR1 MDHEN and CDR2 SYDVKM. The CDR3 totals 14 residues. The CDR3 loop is CASSAPMLLETQYF. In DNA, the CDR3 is TGTGCCAGCAGTGCACCTATGCTCCTAGAGACCCAGTACTTC.

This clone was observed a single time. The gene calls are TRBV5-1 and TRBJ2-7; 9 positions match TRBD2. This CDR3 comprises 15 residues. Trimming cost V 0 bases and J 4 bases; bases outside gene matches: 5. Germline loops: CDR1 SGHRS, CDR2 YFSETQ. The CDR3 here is CASSLDGTSIYEQYF. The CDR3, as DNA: TGCGCCAGCAGCTTGGACGGGACTAGCATATACGAGCAGTACTTC. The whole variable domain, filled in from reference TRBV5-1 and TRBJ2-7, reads KAGVTQTPRYLIKTRGQQVTLSCSPISGHRSVSWYQQTPGQGLQFLFEYFSETQRNKGNFPGRFSGRQFSNSRSEMNVSTLELGDSALYLCASSLDGTSIYEQYFGPGTRLTVT.

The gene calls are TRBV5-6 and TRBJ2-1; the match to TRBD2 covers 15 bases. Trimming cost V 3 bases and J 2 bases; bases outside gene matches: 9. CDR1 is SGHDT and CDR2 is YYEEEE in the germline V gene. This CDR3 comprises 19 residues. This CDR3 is CASSSTGLAGGWTYNEQFF. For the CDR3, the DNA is TGTGCCAGCAGCTCCACGGGACTAGCGGGAGGTTGGACCTACAATGAGCAGTTCTTC.

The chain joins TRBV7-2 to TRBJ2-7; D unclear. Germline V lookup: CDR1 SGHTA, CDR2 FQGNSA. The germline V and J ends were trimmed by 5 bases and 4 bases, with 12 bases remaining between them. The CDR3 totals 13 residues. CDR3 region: CASSQHRIYEQYF. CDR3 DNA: TGTGCCAGCAGCCAGCACAGAATATACGAGCAGTACTTC.

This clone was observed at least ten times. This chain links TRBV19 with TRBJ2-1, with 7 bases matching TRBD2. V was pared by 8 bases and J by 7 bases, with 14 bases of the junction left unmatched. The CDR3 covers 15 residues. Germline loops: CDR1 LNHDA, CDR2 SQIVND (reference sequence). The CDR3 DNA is TGTGCCAGTCTTCAAAGAAGCGGGACGGTAAATGAGCAGTTCTTC. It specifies CASLQRSGTVNEQFF.

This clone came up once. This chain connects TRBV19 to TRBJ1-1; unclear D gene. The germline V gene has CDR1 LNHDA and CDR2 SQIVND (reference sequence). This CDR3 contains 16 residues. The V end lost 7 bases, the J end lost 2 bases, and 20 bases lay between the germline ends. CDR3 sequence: CASNKTPTGFNTEAFF. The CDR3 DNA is TGTGCCAGTAACAAAACACCTACGGGATTCAACACTGAAGCTTTCTTT.